This T cell receptor (beta chain) was captured in a study of blood T cell repertoires in COVID-19. Original processing methods: Estimates of nucleated cell counts were drawn from the amplification of reference gene primers. The protocol was immunoSEQ multiplex PCR, while the TCRdb copy is restricted to in-frame clones and leaves out a portion. V and J calls plus clone size are reproduced from that table; the DNA served to infer D and trimming. The sample has a few hundred thousand clones, around nine tenths seen once. CDR1 is SGHVS, CDR2 FQNEAQ, per germline. This CDR3 has 17 residues. Turning to this clone: Its ends do not fully match the called genes, so a read error is possible.

This clonotype was obtained from a man aged 40-49 years who had recovered from COVID-19. The chain joins TRBV7-8 to TRBJ1-2; 9 bases line up with TRBD1. The sample consisted of peripheral blood. The CDR3 protein is CASSLAGWDRDFDGYTF. The CDR3 DNA reads as TGTGCCAGCAGCCTAGCGGGGTGGGACAGGGACTTTGATGGCTACACCTTC.